A few counts support the clone carrying this T cell receptor (beta chain). Its antigen is undetermined. This specimen belongs to a study of T cells in Graves' hyperthyroidism and ophthalmopathy. General study points: Stable hyperthyroidism and ophthalmopathy were separated using 13 V-J signatures. Before onset, by a median of approximately 5.9 months, the model predicted ophthalmopathy.

Diagnoses were established using clinical symptoms, serum thyroxine and TRAb, thyroid ultrasound and orbital computed tomography. RNA transcripts were the template for amplifying TCR beta CDR3 regions. The TCR CDR3 was amplified in a first-round RT-PCR using the HTBI primer set. In TCRdb, the multiplex PCR reads were re-called with MiXCR into one record per CDR3 protein. The sample lists under 700,000 distinct CDR3 sequences; 35% to 55% were seen once. This clonotype was sampled from a woman in her late teens or twenties with Graves' hyperthyroidism. The sequenced material came from peripheral blood or thyroid tissue (not recorded which).

CDR3 residues: CASSLGHLNQPQHF. The CDR3 DNA is TGTGCCAGCAGCTTAGGCCACCTCAATCAGCCCCAGCATTTT. The chain has TRBV7-9 and TRBJ1-5; D ambiguous. Per germline, CDR1 SEHNR and CDR2 FQNEAQ (reference sequence). The V end lost 1 base, the J end lost 3 bases, and 7 bases lay between the germline ends. The CDR3 is made up of 14 amino acids.